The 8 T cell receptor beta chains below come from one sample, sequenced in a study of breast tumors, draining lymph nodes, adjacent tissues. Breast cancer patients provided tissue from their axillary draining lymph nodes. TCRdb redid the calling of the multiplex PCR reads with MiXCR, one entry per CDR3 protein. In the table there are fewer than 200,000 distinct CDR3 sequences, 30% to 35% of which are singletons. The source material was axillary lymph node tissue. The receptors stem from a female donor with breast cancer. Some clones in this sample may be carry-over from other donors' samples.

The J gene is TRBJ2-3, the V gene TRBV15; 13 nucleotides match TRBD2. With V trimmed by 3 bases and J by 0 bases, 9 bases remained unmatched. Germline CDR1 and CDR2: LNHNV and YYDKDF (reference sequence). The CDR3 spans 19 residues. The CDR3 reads CATSRDSGLAGISTDTQYF. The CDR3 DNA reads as TGTGCCACCAGCAGGGACTCGGGACTAGCGGGAATTAGCACAGATACGCAGTATTTT.

CDR3 region: CASSPTLGANTGELFF. The CDR3 bases are TGTGCCAGCAGTCCTACCTTGGGGGCGAACACCGGGGAGCTGTTTTTT. This chain joins TRBV2 and TRBJ2-2; perhaps D is TRBD1 or TRBD2 (5 bases each). Germline V lookup: CDR1 SNHLY, CDR2 FYNNEI. V lost 5 bases to trimming and J lost 0 bases, with 13 bases between them. The CDR3 totals 16 residues.

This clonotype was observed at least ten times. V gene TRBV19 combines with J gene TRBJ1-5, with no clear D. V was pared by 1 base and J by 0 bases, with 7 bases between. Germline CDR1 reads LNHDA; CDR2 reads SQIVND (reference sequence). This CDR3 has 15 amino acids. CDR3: CASSIVGFSNQPQHF. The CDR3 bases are TGTGCCAGTAGTATAGTGGGTTTTAGCAATCAGCCCCAGCATTTT.

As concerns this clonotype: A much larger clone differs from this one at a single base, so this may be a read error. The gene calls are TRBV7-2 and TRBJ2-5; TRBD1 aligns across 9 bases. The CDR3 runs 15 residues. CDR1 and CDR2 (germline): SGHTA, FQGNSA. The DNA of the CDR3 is TGTGCCAGCAGCTTTACAGGGGGCTACGCGGAGACCCAGCACTTC. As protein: CASSFTGGYAETQHF.

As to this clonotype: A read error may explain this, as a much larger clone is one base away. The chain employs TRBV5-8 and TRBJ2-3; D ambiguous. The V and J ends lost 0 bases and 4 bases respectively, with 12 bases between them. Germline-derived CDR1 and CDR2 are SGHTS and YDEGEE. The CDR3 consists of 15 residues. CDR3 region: CASSLAANPADTQYF. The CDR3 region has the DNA TGTGCCAGCAGCTTGGCAGCGAATCCCGCAGATACGCAGTATTTT.

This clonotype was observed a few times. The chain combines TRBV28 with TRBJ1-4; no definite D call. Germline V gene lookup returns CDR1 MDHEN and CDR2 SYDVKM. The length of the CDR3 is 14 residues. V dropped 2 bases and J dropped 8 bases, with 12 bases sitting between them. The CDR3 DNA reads TGTGCCAGCAGTTTAAGAGGAGGTTGGGAAAAACTGTTTTTT. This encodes CASSLRGGWEKLFF.

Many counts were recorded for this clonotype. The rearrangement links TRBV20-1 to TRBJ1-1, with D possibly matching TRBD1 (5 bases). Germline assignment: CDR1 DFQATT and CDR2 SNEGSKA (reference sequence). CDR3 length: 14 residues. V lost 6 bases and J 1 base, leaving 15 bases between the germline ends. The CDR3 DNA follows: TGCAGTGCCAGTGGTGGACACCCGAACACTGAAGCTTTCTTT. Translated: CSASGGHPNTEAFF.

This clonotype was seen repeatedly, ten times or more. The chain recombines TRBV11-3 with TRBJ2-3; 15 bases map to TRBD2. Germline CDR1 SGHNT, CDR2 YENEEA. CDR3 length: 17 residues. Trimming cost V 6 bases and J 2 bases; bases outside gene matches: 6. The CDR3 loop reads CASRRTSGGDPTDTQYF. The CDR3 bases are TGTGCCAGCAGACGGACTAGCGGGGGGGACCCCACAGATACGCAGTATTTT.